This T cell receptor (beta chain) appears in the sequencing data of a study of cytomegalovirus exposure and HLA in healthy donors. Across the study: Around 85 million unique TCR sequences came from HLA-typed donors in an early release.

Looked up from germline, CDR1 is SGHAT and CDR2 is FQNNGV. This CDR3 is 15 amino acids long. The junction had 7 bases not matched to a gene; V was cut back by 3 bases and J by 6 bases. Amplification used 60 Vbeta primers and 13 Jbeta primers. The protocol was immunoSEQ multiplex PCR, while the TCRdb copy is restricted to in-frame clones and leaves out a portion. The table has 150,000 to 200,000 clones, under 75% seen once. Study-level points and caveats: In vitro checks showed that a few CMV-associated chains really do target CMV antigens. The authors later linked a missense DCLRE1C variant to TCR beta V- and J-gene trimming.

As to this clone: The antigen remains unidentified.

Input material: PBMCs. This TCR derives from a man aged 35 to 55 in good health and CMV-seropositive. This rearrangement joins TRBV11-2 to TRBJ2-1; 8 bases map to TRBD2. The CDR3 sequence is CASSFLAGPLNEQFF. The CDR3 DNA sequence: TGTGCCAGCAGCTTTCTAGCGGGTCCTCTCAATGAGCAGTTCTTC.